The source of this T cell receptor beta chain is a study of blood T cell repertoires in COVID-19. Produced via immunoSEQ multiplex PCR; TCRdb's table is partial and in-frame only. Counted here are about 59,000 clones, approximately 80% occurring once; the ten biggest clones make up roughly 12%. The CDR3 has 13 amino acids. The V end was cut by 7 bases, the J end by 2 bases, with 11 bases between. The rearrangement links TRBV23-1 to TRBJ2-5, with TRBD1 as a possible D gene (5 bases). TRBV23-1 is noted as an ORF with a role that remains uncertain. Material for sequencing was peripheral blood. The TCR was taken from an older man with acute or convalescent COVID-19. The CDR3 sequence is CASTMTAQETQYF. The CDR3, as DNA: TGCGCCAGCACCATGACAGCTCAAGAGACCCAGTACTTC.